This paragraph reports one T cell receptor (beta chain). What it binds is unknown. The length of the CDR3 is 14 residues. Germline trimming cut 4 bases from V and 8 bases from J; bases unmatched to any gene: 10. Germline V lookup: CDR1 SGHKS, CDR2 YYEKEE (reference sequence). Unique molecular identifiers featured in each of the TCR beta cDNA libraries. Starting from about 0.98 to 11 million T cells, the study yielded 460,000 or so cDNA molecules. Via MiXCR, TCRdb re-called the PCR reads, giving one row per CDR3 protein. The sample lists about 820,000 distinct CDR3 sequences, about 57% occurring once. The data derive from a study of post-analysis software for immune sequencing data. Overall study findings and caveats: Relative to controls, patients had a few TRBV segments at higher frequency, with TRBV5-6, TRBV5-1 and TRBV20-1 among these.

Specimen: blood. This chain uses TRBV5-5 with TRBJ1-2; 8 nucleotides match TRBD1. The clonotype was recovered from a girl aged 5-17 years with multiple sclerosis. CDR3 in DNA: TGTGCCAGCAGCCTGCCGACAGGGGCATACGGCTACACCTTC. Translating gives CASSLPTGAYGYTF.